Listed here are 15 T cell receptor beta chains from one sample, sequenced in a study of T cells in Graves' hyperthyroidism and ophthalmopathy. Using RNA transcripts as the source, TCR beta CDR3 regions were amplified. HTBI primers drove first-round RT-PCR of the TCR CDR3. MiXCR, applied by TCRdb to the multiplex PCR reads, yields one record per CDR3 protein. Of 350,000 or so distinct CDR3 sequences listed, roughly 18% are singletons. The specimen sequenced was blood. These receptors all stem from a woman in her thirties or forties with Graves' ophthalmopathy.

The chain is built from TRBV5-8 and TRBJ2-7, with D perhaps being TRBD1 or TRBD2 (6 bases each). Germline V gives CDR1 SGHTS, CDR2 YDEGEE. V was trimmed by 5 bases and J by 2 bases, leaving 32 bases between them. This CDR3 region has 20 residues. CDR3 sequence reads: CASRYKPGDGGRTVAYEQYF. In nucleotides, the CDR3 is TGTGCCAGCAGATACAAACCGGGTGACGGGGGCCGTACAGTGGCCTACGAGCAGTACTTC.

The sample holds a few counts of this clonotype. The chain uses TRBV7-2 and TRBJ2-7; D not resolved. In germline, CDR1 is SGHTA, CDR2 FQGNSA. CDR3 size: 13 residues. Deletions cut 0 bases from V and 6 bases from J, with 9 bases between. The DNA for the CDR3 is TGTGCCAGCAGCTTAGCGAGACAACGCGAGCAGTACTTC. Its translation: CASSLARQREQYF.

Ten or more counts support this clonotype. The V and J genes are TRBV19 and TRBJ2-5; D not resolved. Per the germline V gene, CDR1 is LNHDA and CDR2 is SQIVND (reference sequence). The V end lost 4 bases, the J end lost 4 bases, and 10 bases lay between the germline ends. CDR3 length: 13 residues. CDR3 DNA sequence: TGTGCCAGTAGTACCGACTGGGGAGAGACCCAGTACTTC. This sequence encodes CASSTDWGETQYF.

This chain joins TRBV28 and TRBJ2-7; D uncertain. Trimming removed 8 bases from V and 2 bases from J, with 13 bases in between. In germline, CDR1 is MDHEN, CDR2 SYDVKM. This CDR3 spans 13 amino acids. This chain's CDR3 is CASGGSVAYEQYF. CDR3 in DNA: TGTGCCAGCGGCGGCAGTGTGGCCTACGAGCAGTACTTC.

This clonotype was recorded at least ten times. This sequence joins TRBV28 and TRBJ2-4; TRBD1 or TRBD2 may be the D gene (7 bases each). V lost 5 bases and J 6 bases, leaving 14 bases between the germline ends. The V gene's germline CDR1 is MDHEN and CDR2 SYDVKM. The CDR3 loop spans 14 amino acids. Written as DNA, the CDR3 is TGTGCCAGCAGTGTCAGGGGGGGGAGAAACATTCAGTACTTC. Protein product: CASSVRGGRNIQYF.

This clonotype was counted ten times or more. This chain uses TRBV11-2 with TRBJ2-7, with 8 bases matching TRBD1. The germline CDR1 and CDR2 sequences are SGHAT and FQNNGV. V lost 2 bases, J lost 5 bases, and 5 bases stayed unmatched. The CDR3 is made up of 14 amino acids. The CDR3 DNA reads TGTGCCAGCAGCTTACAGGGGGCAAACAACGAGCAGTACTTC. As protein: CASSLQGANNEQYF. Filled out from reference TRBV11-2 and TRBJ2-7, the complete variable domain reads EAGVAQSPRYKIIEKRQSVAFWCNPISGHATLYWYQQILGQGPKLLIQFQNNGVVDDSQLPKDRFSAERLKGVDSTLKIQPAKLEDSAVYLCASSLQGANNEQYFGPGTRLTVT.

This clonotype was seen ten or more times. In DNA, the CDR3 is TGTGCCAGCAGTTCCAGAGGACTCTCGGCTAATCAGCCCCAGCATTTT. Encoded protein: CASSSRGLSANQPQHF. The chain carries TRBV12-3 or TRBV12-4 and TRBJ1-5; D remains ambiguous. V lost 4 bases to trimming and J lost 4 bases, with 17 bases between them. This CDR3 contains 16 residues.

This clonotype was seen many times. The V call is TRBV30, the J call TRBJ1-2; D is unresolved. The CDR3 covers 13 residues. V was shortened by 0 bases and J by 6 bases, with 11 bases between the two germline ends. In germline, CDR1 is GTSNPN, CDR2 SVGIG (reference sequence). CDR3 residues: CAWSVRYDHGYTF. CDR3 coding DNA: TGTGCCTGGAGTGTACGCTACGATCATGGCTACACCTTC.

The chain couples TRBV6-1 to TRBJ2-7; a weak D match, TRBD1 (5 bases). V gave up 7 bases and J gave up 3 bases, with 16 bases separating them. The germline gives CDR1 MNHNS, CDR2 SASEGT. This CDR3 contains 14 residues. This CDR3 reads CASITTMGLYEQYF. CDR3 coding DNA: TGTGCCAGCATCACCACAATGGGGCTCTACGAGCAGTACTTC.

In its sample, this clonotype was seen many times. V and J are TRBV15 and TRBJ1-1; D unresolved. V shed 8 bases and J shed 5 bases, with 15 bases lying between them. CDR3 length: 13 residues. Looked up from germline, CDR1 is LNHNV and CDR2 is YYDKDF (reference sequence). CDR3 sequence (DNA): TGTGCCACCGGAAGAGGGCTTGGGACTGAAGCTTTCTTT. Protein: CATGRGLGTEAFF. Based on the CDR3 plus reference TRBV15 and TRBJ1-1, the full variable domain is DAMVIQNPRYQVTQFGKPVTLSCSQTLNHNVMYWYQQKSSQAPKLLFHYYDKDFNNEADTPDNFQSRRPNTSFCFLDIRSPGLGDTAMYLCATGRGLGTEAFFGQGTRLTVV.

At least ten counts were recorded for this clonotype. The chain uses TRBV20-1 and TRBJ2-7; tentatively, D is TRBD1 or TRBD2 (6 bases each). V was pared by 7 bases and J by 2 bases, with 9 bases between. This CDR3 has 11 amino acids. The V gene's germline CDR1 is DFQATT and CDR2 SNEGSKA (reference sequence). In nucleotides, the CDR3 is TGCAGTGGTGGGGGGCCCTACGAGCAGTACTTC. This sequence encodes CSGGGPYEQYF.

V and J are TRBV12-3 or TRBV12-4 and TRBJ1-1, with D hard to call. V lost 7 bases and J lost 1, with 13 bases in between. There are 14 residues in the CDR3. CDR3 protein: CASTKFLGNTEAFF. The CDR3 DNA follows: TGTGCCAGCACTAAGTTTCTAGGGAACACTGAAGCTTTCTTT.

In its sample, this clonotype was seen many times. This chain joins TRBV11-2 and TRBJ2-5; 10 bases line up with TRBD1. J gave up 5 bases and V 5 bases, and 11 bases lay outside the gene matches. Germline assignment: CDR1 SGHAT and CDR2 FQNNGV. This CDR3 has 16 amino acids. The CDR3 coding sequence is TGTGCCAGCAGCCCGGGAGGGACAGGGGTTGATGAGACCCAGTACTTC. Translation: CASSPGGTGVDETQYF. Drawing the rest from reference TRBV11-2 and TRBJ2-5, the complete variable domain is EAGVAQSPRYKIIEKRQSVAFWCNPISGHATLYWYQQILGQGPKLLIQFQNNGVVDDSQLPKDRFSAERLKGVDSTLKIQPAKLEDSAVYLCASSPGGTGVDETQYFGPGTRLLVL.

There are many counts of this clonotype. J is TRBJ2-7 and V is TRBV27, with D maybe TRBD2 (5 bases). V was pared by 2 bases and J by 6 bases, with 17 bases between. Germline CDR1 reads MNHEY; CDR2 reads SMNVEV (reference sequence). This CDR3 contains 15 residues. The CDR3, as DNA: TGTGCCAGCAGTTTAAATCGAATAGGGAGCGGCGAGCAGTACTTC. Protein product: CASSLNRIGSGEQYF.

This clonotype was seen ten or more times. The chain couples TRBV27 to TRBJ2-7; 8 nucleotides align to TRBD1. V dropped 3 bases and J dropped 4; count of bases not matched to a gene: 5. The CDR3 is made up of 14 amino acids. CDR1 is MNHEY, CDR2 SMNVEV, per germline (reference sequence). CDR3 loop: CASSLTGELYEQYF. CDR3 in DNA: TGTGCCAGCAGTTTGACAGGGGAGCTATACGAGCAGTACTTC.